A single sample is the source of the 20 T cell receptor beta chains below, sequenced in a study of cytomegalovirus exposure and HLA in healthy donors. Primers: 60 Vbeta forward and 13 Jbeta reverse. Clones were read by immunoSEQ multiplex PCR, and TCRdb kept only the in-frame ones, dropping some. Its table lists just over 200,000 clones. The sequencing sample was made of PBMCs. These receptor sequences come from a girl under 10 years old in good health and CMV-seropositive.

The rearrangement joins TRBV9 to TRBJ1-3; no reliable D call. The CDR3 is made up of 14 amino acids. Germline-derived CDR1 and CDR2 are SGDLS and YYNGEE. V was pared by 2 bases and J by 1 base, with 7 bases between. The CDR3 region has the DNA TGTGCCAGCAGCGTTCTAGGATCTGGAAACACCATATATTTT. As protein: CASSVLGSGNTIYF.

The chain joins TRBV5-1 to TRBJ2-1, with 14 bases that match TRBD2. Germline CDR1 is SGHRS and CDR2 is YFSETQ. CDR3 length: 15 residues. The V and J ends lost 4 bases and 10 bases, in that order; junction bases with no gene match: 7. The chain's CDR3 is CASSPGLAGAGEQFF. CDR3 sequence (DNA): TGCGCCAGCAGCCCGGGACTAGCGGGAGCGGGGGAGCAGTTCTTC.

The CDR3 DNA sequence: TGTGCCAGCAGTACATTTACTCGGACAGGGTTCTACGAGCAGTACTTC. It codes for CASSTFTRTGFYEQYF. V and J are TRBV28 and TRBJ2-7; 8 nucleotides line up with TRBD1. With V trimmed by 5 bases and J by 3 bases, 12 bases remained unmatched. Germline CDR1 is MDHEN and CDR2 is SYDVKM. This CDR3 spans 16 amino acids.

The chain uses TRBV19 and TRBJ2-3; D might be TRBD2 (6 bases). The CDR3 runs to 13 residues. Germline V gene data show CDR1 as LNHDA and CDR2 as SQIVND (reference sequence). With 5 bases removed from V and 7 bases from J, the gap between germline ends came to 13 bases. CDR3 nucleotides: TGTGCCAGTAGTTCCGGACTACCCTATACGCAGTATTTT. Translating gives CASSSGLPYTQYF.

V gene TRBV2 combines with J gene TRBJ1-1; TRBD1 agrees at 11 bases. V lost 6 bases and J lost 8; bases outside the gene matches: 5. This CDR3 region has 13 residues. Germline V gene sequence: CDR1 SNHLY, CDR2 FYNNEI. The CDR3 DNA reads as TGTGCCAGCAGGGGGACAGGGGGAATAGAAGCTTTCTTT. Its protein product is CASRGTGGIEAFF.

The chain is built from TRBV6-6 and TRBJ1-4; 7 bases are shared with TRBD1. In germline, CDR1 is MNHNY, CDR2 SVGAGI (reference sequence). The V and J ends lost 5 bases and 2 bases, in that order; junction bases with no gene match: 5. CDR3 length equals 15 residues. CDR3 DNA sequence: TGTGCCAGCAGTCGTACAGGGGCTACTAATGAAAAACTGTTTTTT. Translation: CASSRTGATNEKLFF.

V usage is TRBV27 and J usage is TRBJ2-7; 15 bases match TRBD2. The trim removed 3 bases at V and 6 bases at J, leaving 6 bases unmatched. Per germline, CDR1 MNHEY and CDR2 SMNVEV (reference sequence). The CDR3 is 16 amino acids. The CDR3 coding sequence is TGTGCCAGCAGTTTCCTGGGACTAGCGGGAGGTCGCGAGCAGTACTTC. It specifies CASSFLGLAGGREQYF.

J is TRBJ1-2 and V is TRBV2, with D unclear. Per the germline V gene, CDR1 is SNHLY and CDR2 is FYNNEI. There are 12 residues in the CDR3. V lost 6 bases and J lost 7, with 12 bases in between. The CDR3 DNA follows: TGTGCCAGCAGGGAGCAAGAGACTGGCTACACCTTC. Translated, it gives CASREQETGYTF.

The rearrangement uses TRBV6-1 and TRBJ1-2; perhaps TRBD1 as D (5 bases). V lost 5 bases to trimming and J lost 0 bases, with 10 bases between them. The CDR3 runs to 14 residues. Germline CDR1 MNHNS, CDR2 SASEGT. For the CDR3, the DNA is TGTGCCAGCAGTCAGGGTCCCTCTAACTATGGCTACACCTTC. Its translation is CASSQGPSNYGYTF.

The chain recombines TRBV5-1 with TRBJ1-2, with D hard to call. Germline CDR1 is SGHRS and CDR2 is YFSETQ. The CDR3 loop spans 16 amino acids. V lost 4 bases and J 5 bases, leaving 21 bases between the germline ends. The CDR3 loop is CASSPWGDQDTYGYTF. CDR3 DNA sequence: TGCGCCAGCAGCCCCTGGGGAGACCAAGACACGTATGGCTACACCTTC.

V is TRBV28 and J is TRBJ2-7; 10 bases line up with TRBD2. The CDR3 is 14 residues long. With V trimmed by 5 bases and J by 3 bases, 4 bases remained unmatched. Germline V gene lookup returns CDR1 MDHEN and CDR2 SYDVKM. The CDR3 sequence: CASSQTSGRYEQYF. CDR3 bases: TGTGCCAGCAGTCAGACTAGCGGGCGCTACGAGCAGTACTTC.

The chain combines TRBV27 with TRBJ1-2, with D maybe TRBD1 (6 bases). The CDR3 contains 14 residues. The V and J ends lost 1 base and 6 bases respectively, with 12 bases between them. CDR1 and CDR2 (germline): MNHEY, SMNVEV (reference sequence). The CDR3 DNA reads as TGTGCCAGCAGTTTATACGACAGGAGAGATGGCTACACCTTC. Its translation is CASSLYDRRDGYTF.

V gene TRBV9 combines with J gene TRBJ1-4; 8 bases align to TRBD1. Trimming removed 0 bases from V and 4 bases from J; junction bases left unmatched: 2. This CDR3 is built from 15 residues. In germline, CDR1 is SGDLS, CDR2 YYNGEE. This chain's CDR3 is CASSVGGQVNEKLFF. The DNA of the CDR3 is TGTGCCAGCAGCGTAGGGGGACAGGTTAATGAAAAACTGTTTTTT.

The DNA of the CDR3 is TGCGCCAGCAGAAAACTAGCGGCTAGTTACGAGCAGTACTTC. Translated, it gives CASRKLAASYEQYF. This chain joins TRBV5-1 and TRBJ2-7, with 8 positions matching TRBD2. The germline CDR1 and CDR2 sequences are SGHRS and YFSETQ. This CDR3 spans 14 amino acids. After removal of 5 bases from V and 4 bases from J, the junction contained 8 bases not matched to a gene.

The chain uses TRBV27 and TRBJ2-1; TRBD2 agrees at 7 bases. The trim removed 5 bases at V and 2 bases at J, leaving 6 bases unmatched. This CDR3 is built from 15 residues. Germline V gives CDR1 MNHEY, CDR2 SMNVEV (reference sequence). This CDR3 reads CASSAGTIPYNEQFF. CDR3 nucleotides: TGTGCCAGCAGTGCCGGGACTATCCCCTACAATGAGCAGTTCTTC.

The CDR3 DNA reads TGTGCCAGCAGGGGAGAAGGCACCCCCTACGAGCAGTACTTC. Its protein is CASRGEGTPYEQYF. The chain combines TRBV11-2 with TRBJ2-7; D perhaps matches TRBD2 (5 bases). This CDR3 spans 14 amino acids. Trimming cost V 6 bases and J 2 bases, with 14 bases left between them. CDR1 is SGHAT, CDR2 FQNNGV, per germline. Combining the CDR3 with reference TRBV11-2 and TRBJ2-7 gives the whole variable domain EAGVAQSPRYKIIEKRQSVAFWCNPISGHATLYWYQQILGQGPKLLIQFQNNGVVDDSQLPKDRFSAERLKGVDSTLKIQPAKLEDSAVYLCASRGEGTPYEQYFGPGTRLTVT.

This rearrangement joins TRBV19 to TRBJ1-1, with D perhaps matching TRBD1 (6 bases). Germline values: CDR1 LNHDA, CDR2 SQIVND (reference sequence). CDR3 length: 16 residues. Trimming removed 4 bases at V and 2 bases at J, with 17 bases between. The CDR3: CASSTLGHSPNTEAFF. CDR3 in DNA: TGTGCCAGTAGTACCCTGGGACATAGCCCTAACACTGAAGCTTTCTTT.

The V gene is TRBV19, the J gene TRBJ1-5; 7 nucleotides match TRBD1. The CDR3 has 12 amino acids. CDR1 and CDR2 from the germline V gene are LNHDA and SQIVND (reference sequence). V gave up 7 bases and J gave up 7 bases; unmatched junction bases: 4. CDR3 residues: CASTGQNQPQHF. For the CDR3, the DNA is TGTGCCAGTACGGGACAGAACCAGCCCCAGCATTTT. The variable domain in full, with the rest retrieved from reference TRBV19 and TRBJ1-5, is DGGITQSPKYLFRKEGQNVTLSCEQNLNHDAMYWYRQDPGQGLRLIYYSQIVNDFQKGDIAEGYSVSREKKESFPLTVTSAQKNPTAFYLCASTGQNQPQHFGDGTRLSIL.

J is TRBJ2-6 and V is TRBV23-1; 8 bases are a match to TRBD1. TRBV23-1 qualifies as an ORF whose function is uncertain. This CDR3 contains 16 residues. With 6 bases clipped from V and 0 bases from J, the junction kept 4 bases outside the gene matches. The CDR3, as DNA: TGCGCCAGCAGCACGACAGGGGCCTCTGGGGCCAACGTCCTGACTTTC. Protein: CASSTTGASGANVLTF.

The CDR3 here is CASSTRDRGKANYGYTF. The DNA for the CDR3 is TGTGCCAGCAGTACCCGGGACAGGGGAAAAGCTAACTATGGCTACACCTTC. The chain is built from TRBV28 and TRBJ1-2, with TRBD1 matching over 10 bases. V was clipped by 5 bases and J by 0 bases; unmatched bases: 9. Germline V gene lookup returns CDR1 MDHEN and CDR2 SYDVKM. The CDR3 is 17 amino acids.